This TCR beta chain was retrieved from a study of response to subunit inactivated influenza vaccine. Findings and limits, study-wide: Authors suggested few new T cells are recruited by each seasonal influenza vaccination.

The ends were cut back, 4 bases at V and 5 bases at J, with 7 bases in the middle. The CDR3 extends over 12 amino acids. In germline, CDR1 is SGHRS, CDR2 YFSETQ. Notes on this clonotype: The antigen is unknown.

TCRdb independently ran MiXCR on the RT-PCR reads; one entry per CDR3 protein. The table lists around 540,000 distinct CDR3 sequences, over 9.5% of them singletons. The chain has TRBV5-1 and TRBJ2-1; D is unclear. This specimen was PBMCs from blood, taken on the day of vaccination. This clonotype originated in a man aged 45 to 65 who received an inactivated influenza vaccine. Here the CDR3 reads CASSDVDNEQFF. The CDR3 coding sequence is TGCGCCAGCAGCGACGTAGACAATGAGCAGTTCTTC.